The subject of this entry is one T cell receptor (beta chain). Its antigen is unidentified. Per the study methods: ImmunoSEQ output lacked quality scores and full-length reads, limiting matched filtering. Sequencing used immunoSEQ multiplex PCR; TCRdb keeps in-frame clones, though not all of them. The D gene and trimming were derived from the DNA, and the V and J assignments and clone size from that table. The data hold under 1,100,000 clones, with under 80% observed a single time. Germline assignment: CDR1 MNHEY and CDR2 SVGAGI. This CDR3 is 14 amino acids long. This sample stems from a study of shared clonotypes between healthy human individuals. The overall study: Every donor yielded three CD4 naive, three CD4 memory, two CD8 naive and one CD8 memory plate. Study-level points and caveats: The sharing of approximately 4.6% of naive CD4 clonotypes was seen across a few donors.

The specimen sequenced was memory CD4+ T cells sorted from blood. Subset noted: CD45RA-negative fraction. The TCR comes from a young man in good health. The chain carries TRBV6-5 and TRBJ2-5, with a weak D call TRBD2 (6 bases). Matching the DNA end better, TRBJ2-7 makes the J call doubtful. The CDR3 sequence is CASSTSFLSYEQYF. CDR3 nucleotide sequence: TGTGCCAGCAGCACTAGCTTCCTCTCCTACGAGCAGTACTTC.